This section outlines one TCR beta chain sequence together with its context. The sample comes from a study of blood T cell repertoires in COVID-19. Across the whole study: The origin of the acute and convalescent COVID-19 samples was the United States, Italy and Spain.

Up to 2 weeks before entering the study, exposed participants had met a COVID-19 case. This CDR3 is 14 amino acids long. V lost 3 bases to trimming and J lost 8 bases; unmatched junction nucleotides: 12. Germline V gene sequence: CDR1 GTSNPN, CDR2 SVGIG (reference sequence). Per the original data handling: How many nucleated cells were present was estimated from reference gene primer amplification. Only in-frame clones appear in the TCRdb table, and some are missing; sequencing was by immunoSEQ multiplex PCR. V and J calls and clone size follow that table, whereas D and trimming were derived from the DNA. The sample contains about 430,000 clones, roughly 90% of which appear only once.

This chain connects TRBV30 to TRBJ1-2; 7 bases are shared with TRBD1. The source material was PBMCs or T cells enriched from blood (not recorded which). The clonotype originates from a young woman who had been exposed to COVID-19. This CDR3 is CAWRDDRAPGGYTF. The DNA of the CDR3 is TGTGCCTGGAGGGATGACAGGGCCCCAGGCGGCTACACCTTC.